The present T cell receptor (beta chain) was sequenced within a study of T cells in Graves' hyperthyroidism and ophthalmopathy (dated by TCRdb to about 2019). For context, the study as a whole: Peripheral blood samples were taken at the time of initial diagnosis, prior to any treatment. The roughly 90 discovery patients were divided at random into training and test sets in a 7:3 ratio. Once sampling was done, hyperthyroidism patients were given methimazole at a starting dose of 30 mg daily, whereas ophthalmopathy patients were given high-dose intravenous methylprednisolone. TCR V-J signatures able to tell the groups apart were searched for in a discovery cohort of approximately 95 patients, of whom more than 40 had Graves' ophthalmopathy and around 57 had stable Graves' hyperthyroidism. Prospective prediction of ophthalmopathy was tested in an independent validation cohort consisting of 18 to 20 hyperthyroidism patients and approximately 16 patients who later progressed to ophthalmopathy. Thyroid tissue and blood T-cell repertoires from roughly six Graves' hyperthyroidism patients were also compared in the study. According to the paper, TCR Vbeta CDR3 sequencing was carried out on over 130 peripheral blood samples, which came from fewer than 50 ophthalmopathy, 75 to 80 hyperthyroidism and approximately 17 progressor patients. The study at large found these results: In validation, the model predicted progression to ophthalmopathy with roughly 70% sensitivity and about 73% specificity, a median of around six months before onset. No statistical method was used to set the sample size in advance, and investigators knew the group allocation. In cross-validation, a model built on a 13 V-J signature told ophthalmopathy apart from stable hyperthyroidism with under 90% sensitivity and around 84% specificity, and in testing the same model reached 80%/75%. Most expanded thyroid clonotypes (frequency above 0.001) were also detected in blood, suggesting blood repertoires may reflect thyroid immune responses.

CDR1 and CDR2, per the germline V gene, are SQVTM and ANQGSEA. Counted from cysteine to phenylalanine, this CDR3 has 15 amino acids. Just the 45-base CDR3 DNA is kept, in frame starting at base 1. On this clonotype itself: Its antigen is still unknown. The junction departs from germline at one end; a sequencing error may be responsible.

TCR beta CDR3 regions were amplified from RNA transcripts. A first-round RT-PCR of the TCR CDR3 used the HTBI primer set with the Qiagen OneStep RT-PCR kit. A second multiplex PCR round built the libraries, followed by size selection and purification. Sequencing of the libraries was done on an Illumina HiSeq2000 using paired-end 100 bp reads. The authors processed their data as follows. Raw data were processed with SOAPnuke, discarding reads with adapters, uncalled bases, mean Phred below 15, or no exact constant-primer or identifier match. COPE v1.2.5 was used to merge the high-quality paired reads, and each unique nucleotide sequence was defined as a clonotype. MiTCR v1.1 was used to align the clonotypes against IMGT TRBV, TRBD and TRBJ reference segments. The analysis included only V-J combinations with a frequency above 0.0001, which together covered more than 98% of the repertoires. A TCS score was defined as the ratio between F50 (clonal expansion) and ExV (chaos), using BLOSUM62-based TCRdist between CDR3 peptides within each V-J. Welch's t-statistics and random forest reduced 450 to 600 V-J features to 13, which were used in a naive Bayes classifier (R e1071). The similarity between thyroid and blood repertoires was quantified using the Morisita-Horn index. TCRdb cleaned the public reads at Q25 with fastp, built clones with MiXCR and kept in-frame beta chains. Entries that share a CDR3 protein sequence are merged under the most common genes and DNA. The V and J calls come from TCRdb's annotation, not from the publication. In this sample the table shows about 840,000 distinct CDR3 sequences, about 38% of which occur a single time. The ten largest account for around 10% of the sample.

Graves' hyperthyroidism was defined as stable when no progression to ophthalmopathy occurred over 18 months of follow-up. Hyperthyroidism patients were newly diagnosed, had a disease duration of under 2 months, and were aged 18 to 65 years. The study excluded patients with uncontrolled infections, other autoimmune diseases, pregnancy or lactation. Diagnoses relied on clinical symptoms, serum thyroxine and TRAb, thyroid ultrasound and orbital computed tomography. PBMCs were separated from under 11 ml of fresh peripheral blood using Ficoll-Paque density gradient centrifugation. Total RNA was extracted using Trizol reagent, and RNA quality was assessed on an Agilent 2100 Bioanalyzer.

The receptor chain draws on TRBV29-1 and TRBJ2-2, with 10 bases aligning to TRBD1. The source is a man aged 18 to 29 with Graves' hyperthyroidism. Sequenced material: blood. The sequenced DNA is TGCAGCGTTGAGGCAGGACAGGGGGTTATCGGGGAGCTGTCTTTT. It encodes CSVEAGQGVIGELSF.